This T cell receptor beta chain was observed in a study of cytomegalovirus exposure and HLA in healthy donors. Study summary: There were 88 million or so unique TCRs (from HLA-typed donors) in an early data release.

The V gene's germline CDR1 is ENHRY and CDR2 SYGVKD. V dropped 6 bases and J dropped 10; count of bases not matched to a gene: 6. This CDR3 has 14 amino acids. Notes on this clone: Its antigen is not identified.

Overall study results and limits: A later analysis found TCR association rates differed by HLA locus, highest for DRB1 and lowest for HLA-C. Most TCR beta V segments were productive about 87% or about 30% of the time in an earlier analysis.

PCR was performed using 60 Vbeta and 13 Jbeta primers. In the study's own analysis: A later analysis tallied approximately 87 million unique TCR beta chains, around 12 million of them shared. Libraries were prepared by immunoSEQ multiplex PCR; TCRdb keeps only in-frame clonotypes and omits some of them. The V and J calls and the clone size are those of that table, but D and trimming were determined from the DNA. The table has 90,000 to 110,000 clones, approximately 80% seen once. Sequencing used PBMCs. The TCR originated in a man aged 25 to 40 in good health and CMV-seronegative. This chain uses TRBV10-3 with TRBJ1-4, with 12 nucleotides matching TRBD1. This CDR3 is CAISPGTGGGKLFF. The DNA for the CDR3 is TGTGCCATCAGCCCCGGGACAGGGGGCGGAAAACTGTTTTTT.